The clone carrying this T cell receptor beta chain occurred a few times. This sample is drawn from a study of tumor-infiltrating lymphocytes in localized non-small cell lung cancer. Whole-study context: Several tumor histologies, both smoking statuses, and some post-neoadjuvant chemotherapy samples were included. Tumor tissue and non-adjacent uninvolved lung came from each patient.

Here immunoSEQ multiplex PCR was the method, and the copy in TCRdb shows in-frame clones only, minus some. Here the sample spans just over 14,000 clones, about four fifths being singletons. The CDR3 covers 16 residues. Germline loops: CDR1 GTSNPN, CDR2 SVGIG (reference sequence). V was trimmed by 1 base and J by 2 bases, leaving 17 bases between them. The chain carries TRBV30 and TRBJ1-2; tentative D call: TRBD1 (5 bases). The TCR was taken from a human donor with non-small cell lung cancer. Source material: lung tumor tissue. The CDR3 is CAWSARRGIPNYGYTF. CDR3 coding DNA: TGTGCCTGGAGTGCCAGACGGGGGATCCCGAACTATGGCTACACCTTC. Using reference TRBV30 and TRBJ1-2 for the parts outside the CDR3, the full variable domain is SQTIHQWPATLVQPVGSPLSLECTVEGTSNPNLYWYRQAAGRGLQLLFYSVGIGQISSEVPQNLSASRPQDRQFILSSKKLLLSDSGFYLCAWSARRGIPNYGYTFGSGTRLTVV.